This T cell receptor beta chain was sequenced for a study of T cell repertoires in cytomegalovirus infection. In regard to this clonotype: No antigen is known for it.

One entry per CDR3 protein, called by TCRdb with MiXCR from the reads. The sample carries 740,000 or so distinct CDR3 sequences, less than 40% recorded once. Overall study results and limits: HLA-C-restricted CMV-specific TCR beta clonotypes prevailed in the ex vivo response. Carriers of CMV and the relevant HLA type were discriminated by public TCR beta frequency.

Germline V gene data show CDR1 as MNHEY and CDR2 as SVGEGT. V lost 2 bases, J lost 4 bases, and 5 bases stayed unmatched. This CDR3 is built from 15 residues. The rearrangement links TRBV6-2 or TRBV6-3 to TRBJ2-1; 7 bases match TRBD2. Sequencing used PBMCs. This receptor was identified in a human donor in good health (CMV status not recorded). Some clones in this sample may be carry-over from other donors' samples. In nucleotides, the CDR3 is TGTGCCAGCAGTTACCGGCGCGGGGGTTACAATGAGCAGTTCTTC. It is translated as CASSYRRGGYNEQFF.